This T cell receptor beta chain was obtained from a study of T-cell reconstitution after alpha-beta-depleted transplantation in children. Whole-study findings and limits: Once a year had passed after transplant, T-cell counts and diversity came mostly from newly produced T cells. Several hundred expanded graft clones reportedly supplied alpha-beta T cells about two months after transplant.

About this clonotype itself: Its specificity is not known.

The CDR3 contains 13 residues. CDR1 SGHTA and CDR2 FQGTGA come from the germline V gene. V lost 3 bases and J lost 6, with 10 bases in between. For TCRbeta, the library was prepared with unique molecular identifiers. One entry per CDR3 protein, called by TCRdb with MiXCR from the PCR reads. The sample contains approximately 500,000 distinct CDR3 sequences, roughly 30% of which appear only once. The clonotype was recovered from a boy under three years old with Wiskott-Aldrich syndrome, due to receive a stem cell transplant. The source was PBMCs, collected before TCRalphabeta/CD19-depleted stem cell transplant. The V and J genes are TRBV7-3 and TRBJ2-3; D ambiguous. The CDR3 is CASSLGFGDTQYF. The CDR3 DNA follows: TGTGCCAGCAGCTTGGGGTTCGGCGATACGCAGTATTTT. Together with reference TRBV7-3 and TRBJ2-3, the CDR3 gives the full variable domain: GAGVSQTPSNKVTEKGKYVELRCDPISGHTALYWYRQSLGQGPEFLIYFQGTGAADDSGLPNDRFFAVRPEGSVSTLKIQRTERGDSAVYLCASSLGFGDTQYFGPGTRLTVL.